This section outlines one T cell receptor beta chain sequence together with its context. CDR3 length: 16 amino acids. Trimming left V 1 base short and J 5 bases short, with 17 bases between. In germline, CDR1 is KGHSH, CDR2 LQKENI. The data belong to a study of blood T cell repertoires in COVID-19. Across the study: Samples came from the United States, Italy and Spain, spanning acute and convalescent COVID-19. Nucleic acid was either cDNA or gDNA, and it came from T cells, B-cell-depleted T cells, or PBMCs.

In the original processing: Nucleated cell number was recorded as an estimate derived from reference gene primer amplification. TCRdb's table, derived via immunoSEQ multiplex PCR, lists solely in-frame clones and lacks some. Clone size and the V and J calls come from that table; the DNA yielded D and trimming. The table lists 200,000 to 300,000 clones, 84% of them singletons, with 7.5% to 9% in the top ten. The rearrangement uses TRBV18 and TRBJ2-5, with a possible D match to TRBD1 (6 bases). Material: peripheral blood. The sequence was collected from a human donor in a cohort sampled during active COVID-19. The CDR3 region has the DNA TGTGCCAGCTCACCACGGGTGAACAGGGTGTTGGAGACCCAGTACTTC. Translating gives CASSPRVNRVLETQYF.